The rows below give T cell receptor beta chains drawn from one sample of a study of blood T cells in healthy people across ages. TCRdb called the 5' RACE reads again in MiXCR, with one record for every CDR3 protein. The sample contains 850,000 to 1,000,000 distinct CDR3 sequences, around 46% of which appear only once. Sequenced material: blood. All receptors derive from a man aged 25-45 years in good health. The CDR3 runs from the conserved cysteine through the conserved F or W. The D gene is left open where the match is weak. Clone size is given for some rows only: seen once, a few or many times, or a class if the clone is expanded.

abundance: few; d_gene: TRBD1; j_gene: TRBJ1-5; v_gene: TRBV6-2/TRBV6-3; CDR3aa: CASRSSGTGHQPQHF; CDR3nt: TGTGCCAGCAGGAGTTCCGGGACAGGGCATCAGCCCCAGCATTTT
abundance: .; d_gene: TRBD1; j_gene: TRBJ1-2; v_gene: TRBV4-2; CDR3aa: CASSPTGQGAGGYIF; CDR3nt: TGTGCCAGCAGCCCGACGGGACAGGGGGCTGGTGGCTACATCTTC
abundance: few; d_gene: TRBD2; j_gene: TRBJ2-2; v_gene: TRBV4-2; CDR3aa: CASSQEVAGDTGELFF; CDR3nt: TGTGCCAGCAGCCAAGAAGTGGCGGGGGACACCGGGGAGCTGTTTTTT
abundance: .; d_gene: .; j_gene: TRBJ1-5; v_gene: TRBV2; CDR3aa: CASRGGSSVNQPQHF; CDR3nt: TGTGCCAGCAGAGGCGGGAGCTCTGTTAATCAGCCCCAGCATTTT
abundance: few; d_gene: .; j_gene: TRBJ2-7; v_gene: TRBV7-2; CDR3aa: CASSLTGVAYEQYF; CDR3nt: TGTGCCAGCAGCTTGACGGGGGTTGCCTACGAGCAGTACTTC
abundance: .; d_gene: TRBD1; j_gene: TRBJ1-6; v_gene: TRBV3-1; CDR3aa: CANRQGTNSPLHF; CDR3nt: TGTGCCAACCGACAGGGGACAAATTCACCCCTCCACTTT
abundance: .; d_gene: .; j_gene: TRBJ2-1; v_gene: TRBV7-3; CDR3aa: CASSPQYRDNEQFF; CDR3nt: TGTGCCAGCAGCCCACAATACAGGGACAATGAGCAGTTCTTC
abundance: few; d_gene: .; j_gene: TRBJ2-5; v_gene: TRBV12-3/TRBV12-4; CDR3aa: CASSPSPGGRKTQYF; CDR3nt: TGTGCCAGCAGTCCGTCCCCCGGGGGCAGAAAGACCCAGTACTTC
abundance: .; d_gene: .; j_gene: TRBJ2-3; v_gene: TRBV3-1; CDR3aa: CASSHGLGGDTQYF; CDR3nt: TGTGCCAGCAGCCACGGATTAGGGGGAGATACGCAGTATTTT
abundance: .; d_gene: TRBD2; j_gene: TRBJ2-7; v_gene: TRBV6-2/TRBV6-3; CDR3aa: CASSYSGESSYEQYF; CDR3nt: TGTGCCAGCAGTTATAGCGGGGAGAGCTCCTACGAGCAGTACTTC
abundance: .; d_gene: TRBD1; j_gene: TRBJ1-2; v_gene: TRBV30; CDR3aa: CAWNQGQGRYGYTF; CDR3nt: TGTGCCTGGAACCAAGGACAGGGGAGATATGGCTACACCTTC
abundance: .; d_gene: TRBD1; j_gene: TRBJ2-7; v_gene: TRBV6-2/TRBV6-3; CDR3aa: CASRTDRAHFYEQYF; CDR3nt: TGTGCCAGCAGAACGGACAGGGCCCATTTCTACGAGCAGTACTTC
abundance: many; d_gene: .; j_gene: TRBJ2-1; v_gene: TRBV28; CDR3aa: CASRSARVGNEQFF; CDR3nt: TGTGCCAGCAGATCCGCCCGGGTCGGGAATGAGCAGTTCTTC